This T cell receptor beta chain was obtained from a study of T cell changes during pregnancy in multiple sclerosis. Libraries were prepared by immunoSEQ multiplex PCR; TCRdb keeps only in-frame clonotypes and omits some of them. The table records about 47,000 clones, around 90% of them present only once. The V gene end was trimmed by 10 bases and the J gene end by 5 bases; junction bases not matched to a gene: 13. This CDR3 is built from 14 residues. Germline V lookup: CDR1 SNHLY, CDR2 FYNNEI. The source material was peripheral blood, sampled in the first trimester of pregnancy. The rearrangement uses TRBV2 and TRBJ2-7, with 8 bases lining up with TRBD2. This TCR was sampled from a female donor with multiple sclerosis, enrolled in a pregnancy study. CDR3 protein: CATRSSGGGNEQYF. The DNA for the CDR3 is TGTGCCACTAGATCGAGCGGGGGAGGGAACGAGCAGTACTTC.